These T cell receptor beta chains were read from a single sample in a study of neurological immune-mediated disorders. In TCRdb, the 5' RACE reads were re-called with MiXCR into one record per CDR3 protein. The sample has about 65,000 distinct CDR3 sequences; roughly 3.7% are singletons. Input material: PBMCs. The source is a man over 45 with multiple sclerosis. Each CDR3 is given with its conserved first and last residue. Each record gives: J gene, clone size, V gene, D gene, CDR3 protein, CDR3 DNA. The D gene is left open where the match is weak. Expanded clones get a size class; other rows say once, few or many, or leave the size out.

>TRBJ2-1|few|TRBV5-1|TRBD2
CASSLAGGSASEQFF
TGCGCCAGCAGCTTGGCGGGGGGGTCGGCGAGTGAGCAGTTCTTC
>TRBJ2-1|.|TRBV10-3|TRBD2
CAISETRTSGGHSYNEQFF
TGTGCCATCAGTGAGACCCGGACTAGCGGGGGGCACTCCTACAATGAGCAGTTCTTC
>TRBJ1-4|many|TRBV5-5|TRBD1
CASSLPGQGDEKLFF
TGTGCCAGCAGCTTACCGGGACAGGGCGATGAAAAACTGTTTTTT
>TRBJ2-1|many|TRBV7-9|TRBD1
CASSRRDREGEQFF
TGTGCCAGCAGCAGACGGGACAGGGAGGGTGAGCAGTTCTTC
>TRBJ2-5|many|TRBV20-1|.
CSARVRTGWETQYF
TGCAGTGCTAGAGTACGCACAGGGTGGGAGACCCAGTACTTC
>TRBJ2-1|many|TRBV12-3/TRBV12-4|.
CALPGCRGQVNEQFF
TGTGCCCTCCCAGGGTGCCGTGGACAAGTGAATGAGCAGTTCTTC
>TRBJ2-7|many|TRBV15|.
CATSRGRTYEQYF
TGTGCCACCAGCAGGGGACGGACGTACGAGCAGTACTTC
>TRBJ2-5|many|TRBV29-1|TRBD1
CSVDRTGQQQETQYF
TGCAGCGTTGATCGAACGGGACAGCAGCAAGAGACCCAGTACTTC
>TRBJ2-5|many|TRBV6-5|.
CASSYSVGFKTQYF
TGTGCCAGCAGTTACTCCGTAGGGTTTAAGACCCAGTACTTC
>TRBJ2-4|many|TRBV20-1|.
CSARQGWEKNIQYF
TGCAGTGCTAGACAAGGGTGGGAAAAAAACATTCAGTACTTC
>TRBJ2-7|many|TRBV29-1|.
CSVSGGYSSYEQYF
TGCAGCGTGTCCGGGGGTTATAGCTCCTACGAGCAGTACTTC
>TRBJ1-5|many|TRBV5-1|.
CASSEGSGNQPQHF
TGCGCCAGCAGCGAGGGTTCGGGGAATCAGCCCCAGCATTTT
>TRBJ1-1|many|TRBV6-5|.
CASSSDLAKSFF
TGTGCCAGCAGTTCCGACCTGGCCAAATCTTTCTTT
>TRBJ1-2|many|TRBV29-1|.
CSVEDALGSNYGYTF
TGCAGCGTTGAAGACGCTCTGGGTTCTAACTATGGCTACACCTTC
>TRBJ2-1|many|TRBV15|.
CATSRDVGTYNEQFF
TGTGCCACCAGCAGAGATGTCGGTACCTACAATGAGCAGTTCTTC
>TRBJ2-5|many|TRBV27|.
CASSLRTAQETQYF
TGTGCCAGCAGTTTAAGGACAGCGCAAGAGACCCAGTACTTC
>TRBJ1-1|many|TRBV20-1|.
CSARRNSGWAFF
TGCAGTGCAAGAAGAAACAGTGGGTGGGCTTTCTTT
>TRBJ1-1|many|TRBV12-3/TRBV12-4|TRBD1
CASTRTERTGPMNTEAFF
TGTGCCAGCACCCGCACTGAGAGGACAGGACCTATGAACACTGAAGCTTTCTTT
>TRBJ2-3|many|TRBV9|.
CASSYGGLSTDTQYF
TGTGCCAGCAGCTACGGGGGACTTAGCACAGATACGCAGTATTTT
>TRBJ2-2|many|TRBV20-1|.
CSAKRTDTGELFF
TGCAGTGCAAAGAGGACCGACACCGGGGAGCTGTTTTTT
>TRBJ2-5|many|TRBV7-9|.
CASSSLLVSQETQYF
TGTGCCAGCAGCTCCCTCTTGGTGAGCCAAGAGACCCAGTACTTC
>TRBJ2-2|many|TRBV27|TRBD1
CASSFRRQGVNTGELFF
TGTGCCAGCAGTTTTCGGCGACAGGGGGTAAACACCGGGGAGCTGTTTTTT
>TRBJ2-5|many|TRBV7-9|.
CASSLEGHSQETQYF
TGTGCCAGCAGCTTAGAAGGGCACAGCCAAGAGACCCAGTACTTC
>TRBJ2-3|many|TRBV29-1|.
CSARTPAKDTQYF
TGCAGCGCCCGAACTCCTGCCAAGGATACGCAGTATTTT
>TRBJ2-3|many|TRBV12-3/TRBV12-4|.
CASSRQPDTDTQYF
TGTGCCAGCAGCAGACAGCCAGACACAGATACGCAGTATTTT
>TRBJ2-5|many|TRBV25-1|.
CASTRRAEETQYF
TGTGCCAGCACGCGGCGGGCTGAAGAGACCCAGTACTTC
>TRBJ1-5|many|TRBV20-1|TRBD1
CSASWTGGGQPQHF
TGCAGTGCTTCTTGGACAGGGGGTGGTCAGCCCCAGCATTTT
>TRBJ1-1|.|TRBV12-3/TRBV12-4|.
CASSLTAGMNTEAFF
TGTGCCAGCAGTTTAACCGCGGGGATGAACACTGAAGCTTTCTTT
>TRBJ2-5|many|TRBV4-1|.
CASSPAGNTQETQYF
TGCGCCAGCAGCCCGGCGGGAAATACCCAAGAGACCCAGTACTTC
>TRBJ1-1|many|TRBV24-1|.
CATIQTPTEAFF
TGTGCCACAATCCAAACCCCCACTGAAGCTTTCTTT
>TRBJ2-5|many|TRBV15|.
CATSPPGRQTQYF
TGTGCCACCAGCCCCCCTGGCCGGCAGACCCAGTACTTC
>TRBJ1-6|many|TRBV5-4|TRBD1
CASSSGQLNSPLHF
TGTGCCAGCAGCTCGGGACAGCTTAATTCACCCCTCCACTTT
>TRBJ1-6|many|TRBV20-1|.
CSARDSAGYSPLNF
TGCAGTGCTAGAGATAGTGCAGGGTATTCACCCCTCAACTTT
>TRBJ1-2|many|TRBV5-6|.
CASSPDPYRYTF
TGTGCCAGCAGCCCAGACCCATATCGCTACACCTTC
>TRBJ2-1|many|TRBV6-2/TRBV6-3|.
CASSPDRSSYNEQFF
TGTGCCAGCAGTCCTGACAGGAGCTCCTACAATGAGCAGTTCTTC
>TRBJ1-1|many|TRBV5-1|.
CASSSGFRTEAFF
TGCGCCAGCAGTTCCGGTTTTCGCACTGAAGCTTTCTTT
>TRBJ1-4|many|TRBV20-1|TRBD1
CSAPKDRENEKLFF
TGCAGTGCTCCCAAGGACAGGGAAAATGAAAAACTGTTTTTT
>TRBJ2-7|.|TRBV7-6|.
CASSPRSSYEQYF
TGTGCCAGCAGCCCCAGGAGCTCCTACGAGCAGTACTTC
>TRBJ1-5|.|TRBV7-9|.
CASSSQGQPQNF
TGTGCCAGCAGCTCACAGGGTCAGCCCCAGAATTTT
>TRBJ2-7|many|TRBV9|TRBD1
CASSAGTGQIYEQYF
TGTGCCAGCAGCGCAGGGACAGGTCAAATCTACGAGCAGTACTTC
>TRBJ1-5|many|TRBV5-6|.
CASSLRTGNQPQHF
TGTGCCAGCAGCCTCAGGACGGGCAATCAGCCCCAGCATTTT
>TRBJ2-5|many|TRBV2|TRBD1
CASSPQGAGETQYF
TGTGCCAGCAGCCCTCAGGGGGCCGGGGAGACCCAGTACTTC
>TRBJ1-2|many|TRBV4-3|.
CASSQDPGTAGYTF
TGCGCCAGCAGCCAAGATCCCGGGACGGCTGGCTACACCTTC
>TRBJ1-6|many|TRBV16|TRBD1
CASSPGQGHSPLNF
TGTGCCAGCAGCCCCGGACAGGGCCATTCACCCCTCAACTTT
>TRBJ1-5|.|TRBV20-1|.
CSDGESGRGSSQPQNF
TGCAGTGATGGGGAAAGCGGAAGGGGGTCCAGTCAGCCCCAGAATTTT
>TRBJ1-5|many|TRBV20-1|TRBD1
CSASRGRGYSNQPQNF
TGCAGTGCTAGCCGCGGCAGGGGGTATAGCAATCAGCCCCAGAATTTT
>TRBJ2-3|many|TRBV5-1|TRBD1
CASSLGGTGATDTQYF
TGCGCCAGCAGCTTGGGGGGGACAGGGGCCACAGATACGCAGTATTTT